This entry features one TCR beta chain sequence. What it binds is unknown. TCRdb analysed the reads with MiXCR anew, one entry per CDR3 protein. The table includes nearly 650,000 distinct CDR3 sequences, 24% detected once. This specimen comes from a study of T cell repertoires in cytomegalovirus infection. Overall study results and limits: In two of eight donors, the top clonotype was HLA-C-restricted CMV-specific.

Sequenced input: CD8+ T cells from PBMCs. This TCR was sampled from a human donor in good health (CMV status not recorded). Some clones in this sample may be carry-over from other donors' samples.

The CDR3 nucleotides read TGCAGTGCCCCGGGGGGCCGCTCCTACGAGCAGTACTTC. Protein product: CSAPGGRSYEQYF. J is TRBJ2-7 and V is TRBV20-1; D may be TRBD2 (7 bases). Germline V gene sequence: CDR1 DFQATT, CDR2 SNEGSKA (reference sequence). V was clipped by 6 bases and J by 0 bases, with 12 bases between them. The CDR3 runs to 13 residues.